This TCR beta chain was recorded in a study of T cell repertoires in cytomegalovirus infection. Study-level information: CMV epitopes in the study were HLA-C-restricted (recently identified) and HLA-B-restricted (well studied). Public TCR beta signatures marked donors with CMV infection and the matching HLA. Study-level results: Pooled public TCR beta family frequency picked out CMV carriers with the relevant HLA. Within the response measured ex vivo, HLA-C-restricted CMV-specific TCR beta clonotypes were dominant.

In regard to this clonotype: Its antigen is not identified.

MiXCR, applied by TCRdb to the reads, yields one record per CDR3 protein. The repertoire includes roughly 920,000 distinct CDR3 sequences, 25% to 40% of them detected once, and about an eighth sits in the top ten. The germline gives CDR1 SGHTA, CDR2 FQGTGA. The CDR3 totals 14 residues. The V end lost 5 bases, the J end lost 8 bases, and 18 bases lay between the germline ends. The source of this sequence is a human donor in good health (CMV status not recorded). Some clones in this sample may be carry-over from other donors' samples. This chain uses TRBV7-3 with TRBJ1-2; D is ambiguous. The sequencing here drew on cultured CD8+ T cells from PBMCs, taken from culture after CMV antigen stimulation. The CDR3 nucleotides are TGTGCCAGCAGCCCAAACGGAGGGATTCGGGGCTACACCTTC. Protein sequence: CASSPNGGIRGYTF.